This T cell receptor beta chain was obtained from a study of response to subunit inactivated influenza vaccine. V lost 4 bases, J lost 6 bases, and 6 bases stayed unmatched. The CDR3 spans 15 residues. Germline V gives CDR1 SGHRS, CDR2 YFSETQ. A word on this clonotype: Its cognate antigen is unknown.

Study-level points and caveats: Seasonal influenza vaccination, on each occasion, was suggested by the authors to recruit few new T cells.

TCRdb reprocessed the RT-PCR reads with MiXCR, giving one entry per CDR3 protein. This table has approximately 250,000 distinct CDR3 sequences, roughly an eighth appearing once. This receptor was taken from a man aged 50-60 years who received an inactivated influenza vaccine. The sample consisted of non-naive T cells sorted from PBMCs, taken 14 days before vaccination. The chain joins TRBV5-1 to TRBJ2-2; TRBD1 aligns across 10 bases. CDR3 sequence reads: CASSQGQGWSGELFF. The DNA of the CDR3 is TGCGCCAGCAGCCAGGGACAGGGGTGGTCCGGGGAGCTGTTTTTT.